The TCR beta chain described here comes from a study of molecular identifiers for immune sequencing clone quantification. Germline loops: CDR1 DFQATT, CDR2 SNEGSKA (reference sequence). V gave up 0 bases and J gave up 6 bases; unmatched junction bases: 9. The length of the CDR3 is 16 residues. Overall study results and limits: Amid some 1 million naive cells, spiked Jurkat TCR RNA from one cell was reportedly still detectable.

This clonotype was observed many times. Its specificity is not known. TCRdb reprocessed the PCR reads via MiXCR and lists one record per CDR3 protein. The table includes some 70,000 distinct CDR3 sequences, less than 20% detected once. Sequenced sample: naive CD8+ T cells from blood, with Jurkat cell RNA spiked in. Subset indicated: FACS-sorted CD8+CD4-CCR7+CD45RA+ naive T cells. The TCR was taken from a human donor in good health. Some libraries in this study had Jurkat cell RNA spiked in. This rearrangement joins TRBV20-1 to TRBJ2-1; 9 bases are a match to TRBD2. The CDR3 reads CSARDGVAGVSNEQFF. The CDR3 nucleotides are TGCAGTGCTAGAGACGGGGTAGCGGGGGTCTCCAATGAGCAGTTCTTC.